Described below is a single T cell receptor beta chain sequence and its context. V lost 0 bases and J lost 6; bases outside the gene matches: 9. The germline CDR1 and CDR2 sequences are SGHRS and YFSETQ. CDR3 length: 16 residues. These data come from a study of control samples from healthy donors and cancer patients. Using immunoSEQ multiplex PCR, the repertoire was profiled, and TCRdb retains in-frame clones only, with some absent. The sample lists about 130,000 clones, 75% to 95% occurring once. The chain couples TRBV5-1 to TRBJ2-1; TRBD1 matches at 7 bases. This receptor was taken from a middle-aged man in good health. Sequencing input: blood. The CDR3 sequence: CASSLATGAGGNEQFF. The DNA of the CDR3 is TGCGCCAGCAGCTTGGCTACCGGGGCAGGGGGCAATGAGCAGTTCTTC.